The sequence of this T cell receptor (beta chain) was determined in a study of T cells in Graves' hyperthyroidism and ophthalmopathy. Overall study findings and caveats: Ophthalmopathy onset followed model prediction by a median about seven months.

The CDR3 consists of 15 residues. The V gene's germline CDR1 is MNHNS and CDR2 SASEGT. Between the trimmed V and J ends, which lost 3 bases and 3 bases, there was a span of 12 bases. This clonotype was seen many times. Its antigen is as yet unknown. From RNA transcripts, TCR beta CDR3 regions were amplified. During a first-round RT-PCR of the TCR CDR3, the HTBI primer set was used. TCRdb independently ran MiXCR on the multiplex PCR reads; one entry per CDR3 protein. The sample gives some 420,000 distinct CDR3 sequences, approximately 15% of which show up once; about 4.9% is in the top ten. Hyperthyroidism had been newly diagnosed in patients aged 18 to 65, and its duration was under 2 months.

The chain uses TRBV6-1 and TRBJ1-5; maybe TRBD1 (6 bases). The specimen was blood. The TCR was taken from a woman in her late teens or twenties with Graves' hyperthyroidism. The CDR3 coding sequence is TGTGCCAGCAGTGACTCACAGGGTCTCAATCAGCCCCAGCATTTT. This codes for CASSDSQGLNQPQHF.